Listed below are T cell receptor beta chains from one sample, sequenced in a study of cytomegalovirus exposure and HLA in healthy donors. TCRdb's copy holds only in-frame clones and misses some; the assay was immunoSEQ multiplex PCR. The sample consists of over 60,000 clones, 65% to 85% of them appearing once. Sequencing used PBMCs. These receptors were collected from a man aged 65 to 79 in good health and CMV-seronegative. CDR3s include the opening cysteine and the closing phenylalanine or tryptophan. The order of the fields is V gene, CDR3 protein.

>TRBV6-5
CASSYDGTGGYEQYF
>TRBV7-2
CASSLLGGSTDTQYF
>TRBV28
CASSAGLSGTSTDTQYF
>TRBV18
CASSPNTGQSYEQYF
>TRBV30
CAWTRGGGPRAEAFF
>TRBV6-1
CASSPGFATNEKLFF
>TRBV6-1
CASIRGRNTEAFF
>TRBV5-8
CASSLARGTEQFF
>TRBV6-6
CASSGQGVNNQPQHF
>TRBV11-2
CASSLGLARDEQFF
>TRBV9
CASWERGSYNEQFF
>TRBV28
CASIFTGTGDRGYTF
>TRBV25-1
CASSVMSGGRTYEQYF
>TRBV13
CASSLQASGRIGELFF
>TRBV9
CASSLGGAQETQYF
>TRBV6-4
CASSGGELADTQYF
>TRBV6-1
CASSEDAGGSTGELFF